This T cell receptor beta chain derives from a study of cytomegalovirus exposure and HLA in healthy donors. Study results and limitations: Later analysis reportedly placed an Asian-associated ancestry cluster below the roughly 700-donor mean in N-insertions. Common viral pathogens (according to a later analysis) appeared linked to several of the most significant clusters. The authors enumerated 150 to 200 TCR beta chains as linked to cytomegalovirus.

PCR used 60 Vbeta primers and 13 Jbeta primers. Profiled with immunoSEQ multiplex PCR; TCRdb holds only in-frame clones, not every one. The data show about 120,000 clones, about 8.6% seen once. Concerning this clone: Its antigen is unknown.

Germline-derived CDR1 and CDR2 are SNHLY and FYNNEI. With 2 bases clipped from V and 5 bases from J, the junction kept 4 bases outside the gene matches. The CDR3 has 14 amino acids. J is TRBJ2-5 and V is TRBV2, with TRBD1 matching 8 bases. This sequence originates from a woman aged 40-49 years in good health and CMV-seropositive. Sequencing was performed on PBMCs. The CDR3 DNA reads TGTGCCAGCAGTGAACAGGGGGCAGGGGAGACCCAGTACTTC. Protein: CASSEQGAGETQYF.